The sequence of this T cell receptor (beta chain) was determined in a study of blood T cell repertoires in COVID-19. Across the study: The United States, Italy and Spain supplied acute and convalescent COVID-19 samples.

J gave up 7 bases and V 0 bases, and 5 bases lay outside the gene matches. The length of the CDR3 is 15 residues. Germline V gene sequence: CDR1 MDHEN, CDR2 SYDVKM. Sequenced by immunoSEQ multiplex PCR; TCRdb stores in-frame clones only, minus some. This sample yields roughly 350,000 clones, of which roughly 85% are seen a single time; roughly 3.6% belongs to the top ten. This receptor was obtained from a woman aged 18-35 years with acute or convalescent COVID-19. The chain recombines TRBV28 with TRBJ2-1, with 8 nucleotides matching TRBD1. The sample consisted of peripheral blood. CDR3 region: CASSLWDREVNEQFF. The CDR3 nucleotides read TGTGCCAGCAGTTTATGGGACAGGGAGGTAAATGAGCAGTTCTTC.